This T cell receptor (beta chain) was recorded in a study of cytomegalovirus exposure and HLA in healthy donors. Across the whole study: The use of the same platform for the 100 to 150 validation repertoires and the 650 to 850 first-cohort repertoires was reported by a later analysis.

Assay used: immunoSEQ multiplex PCR; TCRdb lists only in-frame clones, some missing. The sample has 150,000 to 180,000 clones; 75% to 90% are singletons. The germline V gene encodes CDR1 SQVTM and CDR2 ANQGSEA. This CDR3 is 14 amino acids long. V lost 7 bases and J lost 5; bases outside the gene matches: 10. From the approximately 120-subject validation cohort, which was separate from the approximately 720-subject first cohort, the donors were drawn. This chain links TRBV29-1 with TRBJ1-1, with 10 positions matching TRBD1. Sequencing was performed on PBMCs. The TCR was taken from a young man in good health and CMV-seropositive. For the CDR3, the DNA is TGCAGCGCCCCCTCGGACAGGGGGAGGACTGAAGCTTTCTTT. This encodes CSAPSDRGRTEAFF.